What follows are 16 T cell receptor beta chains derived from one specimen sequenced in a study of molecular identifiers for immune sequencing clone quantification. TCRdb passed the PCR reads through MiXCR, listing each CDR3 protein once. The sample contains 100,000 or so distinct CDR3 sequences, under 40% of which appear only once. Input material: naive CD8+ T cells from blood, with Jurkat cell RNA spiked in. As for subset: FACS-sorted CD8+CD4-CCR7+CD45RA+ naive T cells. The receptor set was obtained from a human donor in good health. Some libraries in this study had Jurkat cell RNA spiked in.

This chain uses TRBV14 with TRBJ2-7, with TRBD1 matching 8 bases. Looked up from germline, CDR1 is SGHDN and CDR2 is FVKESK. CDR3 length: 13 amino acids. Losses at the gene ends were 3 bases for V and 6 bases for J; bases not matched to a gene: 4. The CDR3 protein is CASSQWTGLEQYF. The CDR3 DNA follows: TGTGCCAGCAGCCAGTGGACAGGGCTCGAGCAGTACTTC. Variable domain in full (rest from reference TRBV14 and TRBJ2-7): EAGVTQFPSHSVIEKGQTVTLRCDPISGHDNLYWYRRVMGKEIKFLLHFVKESKQDESGMPNNRFLAERTGGTYSTLKVQPAELEDSGVYFCASSQWTGLEQYFGPGTRLTVT.

The CDR3 spells CASSLIHGYGYTF. The CDR3 bases are TGTGCCAGCAGTTTAATTCACGGCTATGGCTACACCTTC. The chain combines TRBV28 with TRBJ1-2; D remains unclear. The V and J ends lost 2 bases and 4 bases respectively, with 8 bases between them. There are 13 residues in the CDR3. Per germline, CDR1 MDHEN and CDR2 SYDVKM.

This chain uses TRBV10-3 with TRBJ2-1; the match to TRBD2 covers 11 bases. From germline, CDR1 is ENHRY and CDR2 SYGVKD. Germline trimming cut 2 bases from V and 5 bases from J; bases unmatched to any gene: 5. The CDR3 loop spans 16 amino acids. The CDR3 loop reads CAISEPTSGTHNEQFF. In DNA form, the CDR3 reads TGTGCCATCAGTGAGCCGACTAGCGGGACCCACAATGAGCAGTTCTTC.

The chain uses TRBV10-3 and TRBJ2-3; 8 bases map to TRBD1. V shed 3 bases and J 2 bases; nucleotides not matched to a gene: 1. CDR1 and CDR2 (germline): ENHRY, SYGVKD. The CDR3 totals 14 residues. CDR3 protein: CAISDRGLTDTQYF. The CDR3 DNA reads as TGTGCCATCAGTGACAGGGGGCTCACAGATACGCAGTATTTT.

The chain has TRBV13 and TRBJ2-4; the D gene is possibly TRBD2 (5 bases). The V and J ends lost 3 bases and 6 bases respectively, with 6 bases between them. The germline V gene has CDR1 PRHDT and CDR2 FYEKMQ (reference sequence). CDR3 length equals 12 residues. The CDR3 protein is CASSFGGNIQYF. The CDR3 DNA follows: TGTGCCAGCAGCTTTGGAGGAAACATTCAGTACTTC.

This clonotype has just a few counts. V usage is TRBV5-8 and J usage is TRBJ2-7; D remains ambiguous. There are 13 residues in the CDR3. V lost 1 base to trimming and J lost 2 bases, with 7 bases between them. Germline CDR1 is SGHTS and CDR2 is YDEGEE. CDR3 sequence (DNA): TGTGCCAGCAGCTTGAGCACAACCTACGAGCAGTACTTC. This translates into CASSLSTTYEQYF.

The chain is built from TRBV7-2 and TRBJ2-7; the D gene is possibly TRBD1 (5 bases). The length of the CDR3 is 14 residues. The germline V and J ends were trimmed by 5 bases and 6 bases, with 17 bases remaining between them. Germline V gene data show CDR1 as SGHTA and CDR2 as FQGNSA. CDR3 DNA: TGTGCCAGCAGCCCAATAGCAGGGTCTGGCGAGCAGTACTTC. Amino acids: CASSPIAGSGEQYF.

In nucleotides, the CDR3 is TGTGCCAGCAGTTATCTGCTAGCGGGGAACACCGGGGAGCTGTTTTTT. Amino acids: CASSYLLAGNTGELFF. The chain couples TRBV27 to TRBJ2-2, with 8 bases aligning to TRBD2. From germline, CDR1 is MNHEY and CDR2 SMNVEV (reference sequence). This CDR3 has 16 residues. The J segment lost 1 base and the V segment lost 4 bases, leaving 5 bases of the junction unmatched.

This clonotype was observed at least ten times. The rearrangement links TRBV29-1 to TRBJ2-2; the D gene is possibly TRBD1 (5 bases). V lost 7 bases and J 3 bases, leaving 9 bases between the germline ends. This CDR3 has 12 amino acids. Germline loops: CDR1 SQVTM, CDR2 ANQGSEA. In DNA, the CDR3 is TGCAGCGGGTCCAGGGACACCGGGGAGCTGTTTTTT. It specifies CSGSRDTGELFF.

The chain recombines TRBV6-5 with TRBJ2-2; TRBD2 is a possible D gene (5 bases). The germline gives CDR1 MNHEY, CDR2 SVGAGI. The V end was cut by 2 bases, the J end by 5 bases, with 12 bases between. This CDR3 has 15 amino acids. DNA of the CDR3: TGTGCCAGCAGTTACAGCAGCGGAGTAACCGGGGAGCTGTTTTTT. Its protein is CASSYSSGVTGELFF.

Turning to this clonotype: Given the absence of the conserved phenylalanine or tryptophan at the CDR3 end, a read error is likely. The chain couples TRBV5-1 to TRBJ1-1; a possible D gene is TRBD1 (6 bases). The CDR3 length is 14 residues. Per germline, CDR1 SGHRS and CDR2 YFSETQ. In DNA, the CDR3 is TGCGCCAGCAGTCCCGGGACACAGAACACCGAAGCTTTCCTT. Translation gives CASSPGTQNTEAFL.

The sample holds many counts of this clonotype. CDR3 nucleotide sequence: TGTGCCAGCAGCGAATCACCAGGGAGCAATCAGCCCCAGCATTTT. It specifies CASSESPGSNQPQHF. The gene calls are TRBV12-3 or TRBV12-4 and TRBJ1-5, with D possibly being TRBD1 (5 bases). V lost 6 bases to trimming and J lost 1 base, with 13 bases between them. The CDR3 is 15 amino acids.

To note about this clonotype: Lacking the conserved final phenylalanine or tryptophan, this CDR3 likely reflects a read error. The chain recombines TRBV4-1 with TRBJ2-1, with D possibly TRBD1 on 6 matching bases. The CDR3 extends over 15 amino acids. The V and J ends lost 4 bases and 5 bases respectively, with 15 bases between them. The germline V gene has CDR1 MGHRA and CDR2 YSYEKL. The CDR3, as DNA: TGCGCCAGCAGCCGTCTGCACAGGGAAAACAATGAGCAGTTCCTC. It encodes CASSRLHRENNEQFL.

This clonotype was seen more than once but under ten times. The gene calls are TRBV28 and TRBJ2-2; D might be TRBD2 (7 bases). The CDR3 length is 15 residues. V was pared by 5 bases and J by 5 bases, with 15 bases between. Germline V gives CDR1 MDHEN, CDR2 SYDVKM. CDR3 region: CASSIYREGTGELFF. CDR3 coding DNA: TGTGCCAGCAGTATCTACAGGGAGGGGACCGGGGAGCTGTTTTTT.

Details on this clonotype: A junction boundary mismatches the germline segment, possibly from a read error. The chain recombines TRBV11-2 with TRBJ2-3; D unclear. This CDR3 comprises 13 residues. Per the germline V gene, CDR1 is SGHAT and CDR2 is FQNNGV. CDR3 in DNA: TGTGCCAGCAGCTTAGGTAAACCAGATACGCAGAATTTT. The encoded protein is CASSLGKPDTQNF. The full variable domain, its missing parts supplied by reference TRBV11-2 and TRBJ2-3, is EAGVAQSPRYKIIEKRQSVAFWCNPISGHATLYWYQQILGQGPKLLIQFQNNGVVDDSQLPKDRFSAERLKGVDSTLKIQPAKLEDSAVYLCASSLGKPDTQNFGPGTRLTVL.

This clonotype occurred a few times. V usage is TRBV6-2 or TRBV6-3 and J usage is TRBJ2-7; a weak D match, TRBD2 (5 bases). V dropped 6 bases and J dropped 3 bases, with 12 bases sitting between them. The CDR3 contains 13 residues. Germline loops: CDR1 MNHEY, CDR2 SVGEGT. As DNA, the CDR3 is TGTGCCAGCAGCCCCCGCCGGGACTACGAGCAGTACTTC. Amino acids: CASSPRRDYEQYF.